This T cell receptor (beta chain) was obtained from a study of chemoradiotherapy in HPV16-positive cancers. Study as a whole: A couple of HPV16-positive patients' cells yielded candidate HPV-specific clones and common motifs. Study outcomes and limitations: Only a couple of HPV16-positive patients supplied the functional HPV-specificity definition. During treatment, candidate HPV-specific clones and E7-related motifs expanded in tumor.

The CDR3 consists of 12 residues. V dropped 6 bases and J dropped 8 bases, with 13 bases sitting between them. The germline gives CDR1 MNHEY, CDR2 SVGAGI. Details on this clone: What it recognizes is unknown.

Over chemoradiotherapy, repertoires were sampled more than once. Measured with immunoSEQ multiplex PCR; TCRdb has only the in-frame clones, and not every one. Of some 16,000 clones listed, 60% to 80% are singletons. This specimen was taken from a patient who underwent chemoradiotherapy. The source of this sequence is a human donor with HPV-associated anogenital cancer. The V and J genes are TRBV6-5 and TRBJ1-2; possible D gene TRBD1, 6 bases. DNA for the CDR3: TGTGCCAGCAGACGGACAGATAACGGCTACACCTTC. Amino acids: CASRRTDNGYTF.